Shown below are 25 T cell receptor beta chains from a single sample sequenced in a study of spatial heterogeneity in lung cancer. Noted time point: sample taken at primary tumor resection. Sequencing was performed on whole RNA extracted from tumor and nontumor lung tissue, or from frozen PBMC, and the material was left unsorted. Using its own MiXCR run on the 5' RACE reads, TCRdb lists one record per CDR3 protein. The sample has over 9,500 distinct CDR3 sequences, about a sixth seen once; the top ten hold around 50%. This sample comprised PBMCs, obtained at surgery. The receptor source for this set is a male donor with early-stage non-small cell lung cancer.

This clonotype was recorded many times. The chain combines TRBV12-3 or TRBV12-4 with TRBJ1-5; 9 positions agree with TRBD1. The V gene end was trimmed by 6 bases and the J gene end by 3 bases; junction bases not matched to a gene: 12. The CDR3 is made up of 17 amino acids. The CDR3, as DNA: TGTGCCAGCAGGCCCTCTAGGGGACAGGGAGTCAATCAGCCCCAGCATTTT. This codes for CASRPSRGQGVNQPQHF.

CDR3 nucleotides: TGTGCCAGCAGCCCGGCCGGGACTAACACTGAAGCTTTCTTT. Translation: CASSPAGTNTEAFF. V and J are TRBV7-3 and TRBJ1-1, with D perhaps TRBD1 (5 bases). The CDR3 spans 14 residues. Germline loops: CDR1 SGHTA, CDR2 FQGTGA. The V end was cut by 5 bases, the J end by 2 bases, with 12 bases between. Full variable domain (rest looked up from reference TRBV7-3 and TRBJ1-1): GAGVSQTPSNKVTEKGKYVELRCDPISGHTALYWYRQSLGQGPEFLIYFQGTGAADDSGLPNDRFFAVRPEGSVSTLKIQRTERGDSAVYLCASSPAGTNTEAFFGQGTRLTVV.

At least ten counts were recorded for this clonotype. The chain joins TRBV19 to TRBJ1-5, with D unclear. Germline V CDR1 and CDR2: LNHDA, SQIVND (reference sequence). V was clipped by 7 bases and J by 2 bases, with 6 bases between them. This CDR3 spans 12 amino acids. The CDR3 sequence is CASKTGNQPQHF. In DNA form, the CDR3 reads TGTGCCAGTAAAACGGGCAATCAGCCCCAGCATTTT.

The chain employs TRBV12-3 or TRBV12-4 and TRBJ2-5; 8 nucleotides line up with TRBD2. V shed 4 bases and J 5 bases; nucleotides not matched to a gene: 6. This CDR3 contains 14 residues. The CDR3 bases are TGTGCCAGCAGTTCTCAGCGGGGGAGGGAGACCCAGTACTTC. Amino acid sequence: CASSSQRGRETQYF.

This clonotype was recorded many times. The chain carries TRBV21-1 and TRBJ1-6; no check of the table's D call, TRBD1, against the DNA was made. TRBV21-1 is recorded as a pseudogene. The CDR3 extends over 14 amino acids. Here the CDR3 DNA reads TGTGCCGGTTCACAGGTGGTCGATAATTCACCCCTCCACTTT. It specifies CAGSQVVDNSPLHF.

This clonotype was recorded at least ten times. J is TRBJ2-7 and V is TRBV6-5, with TRBD2 identical over 14 bases. Per germline, CDR1 MNHEY and CDR2 SVGAGI. The CDR3 runs to 15 residues. The ends lost 2 bases at V and 4 bases at J; junction bases unmatched: 1. The CDR3 nucleotides read TGTGCCAGCAGTTACGGACTAGCGGGAGGTTACGAGCAGTACTTC. Encoded protein: CASSYGLAGGYEQYF.

A few counts support this clonotype. The chain links TRBV12-3 or TRBV12-4 to TRBJ2-3; 11 bases map to TRBD2. V lost 4 bases, J lost 6 bases, and 30 bases stayed unmatched. This CDR3 has 23 amino acids. The CDR3 nucleotides read TGTGCCAGCAGTTCCCGACACGGAAATACCGGGACTAGCGGCTTCACCGGGTGGGATACGCAGTATTTT. Protein product: CASSSRHGNTGTSGFTGWDTQYF.

This clonotype was seen many times. The J gene is TRBJ2-3, the V gene TRBV5-1, with 11 bases lining up with TRBD2. The germline gives CDR1 SGHRS, CDR2 YFSETQ. V was clipped by 2 bases and J by 3 bases; unmatched bases: 8. The CDR3 is 17 residues long. The CDR3 is CASSFGIAGGRTDTQYF. CDR3 bases: TGCGCCAGCAGCTTCGGAATAGCGGGAGGGCGGACAGATACGCAGTATTTT.

This clonotype was counted at least ten times. V usage is TRBV6-6 and J usage is TRBJ2-3, with D perhaps matching TRBD2 (6 bases). CDR1 and CDR2 (germline): MNHNY, SVGAGI (reference sequence). This CDR3 spans 16 amino acids. The V end lost 4 bases, the J end lost 0 bases, and 14 bases lay between the germline ends. The CDR3 spells CASSSPLAPSTDTQYF. DNA of the CDR3: TGTGCCAGCAGTTCCCCTCTAGCGCCAAGCACAGATACGCAGTATTTT.

A word on this clonotype: A much bigger clone sits one base away, suggesting this may be a read error. CDR3 protein: CASSEVGGGTEQYF. The CDR3 DNA reads TGTGCCAGCAGTGAAGTAGGAGGGGGCACCGAGCAGTACTTC. The rearrangement links TRBV2 to TRBJ2-7, with D tentatively TRBD1 (7 bases). The CDR3 consists of 14 residues. Per the germline V gene, CDR1 is SNHLY and CDR2 is FYNNEI. Between the trimmed V and J ends, which lost 1 base and 6 bases, there was a span of 13 bases. The variable domain in full, completed from reference TRBV2 and TRBJ2-7, reads EPEVTQTPSHQVTQMGQEVILRCVPISNHLYFYWYRQILGQKVEFLVSFYNNEISEKSEIFDDQFSVERPDGSNFTLKIRSTKLEDSAMYFCASSEVGGGTEQYFGPGTRLTVT.

Only a few counts were recorded for this clonotype. The chain is built from TRBV20-1 and TRBJ2-2, with 12 bases fitting TRBD2. The germline gives CDR1 DFQATT, CDR2 SNEGSKA (reference sequence). The CDR3 is made up of 20 amino acids. Losses at the gene ends were 2 bases for V and 2 bases for J; bases not matched to a gene: 15. The DNA of the CDR3 is TGCAGTGCTAGACGTCGCCGAGGGCGACTAGCGGGAGCAAACACCGGGGAGCTGTTTTTT. Translating it yields CSARRRRGRLAGANTGELFF.

V gene TRBV3-1 combines with J gene TRBJ1-3; D is undetermined. Deletions cut 4 bases from V and 0 bases from J, with 16 bases between. The CDR3 is made up of 17 amino acids. Germline V lookup: CDR1 LGHDT, CDR2 YNNKEL (reference sequence). Here the CDR3 DNA reads TGTGCCAGCAGCCCAGAAGCCGACTATACCTCTGGAAACACCATATATTTT. This gives the protein CASSPEADYTSGNTIYF. The variable domain in full, with the rest retrieved from reference TRBV3-1 and TRBJ1-3, is DTAVSQTPKYLVTQMGNDKSIKCEQNLGHDTMYWYKQDSKKFLKIMFSYNNKELIINETVPNRFSPKSPDKAHLNLHINSLELGDSAVYFCASSPEADYTSGNTIYFGEGSWLTVV.

CDR3 in amino acids: CASSLAGFGNQPQHF. DNA for the CDR3: TGTGCCAGCAGTTTAGCGGGGTTCGGCAATCAGCCCCAGCATTTT. This chain uses TRBV12-3 or TRBV12-4 with TRBJ1-5, with D hard to call. This CDR3 is 15 amino acids long. Trimming stripped 0 bases from V and 2 bases from J, with 8 bases between.

This clonotype was recorded a few times. V is TRBV19 and J is TRBJ1-1, with D perhaps matching TRBD1 (5 bases). Germline assignment: CDR1 LNHDA and CDR2 SQIVND (reference sequence). Between the trimmed V and J ends, which lost 8 bases and 3 bases, there was a span of 10 bases. This CDR3 has 12 amino acids. This CDR3 is CASAQGYTEAFF. The CDR3 DNA is TGTGCCAGTGCGCAGGGTTACACTGAAGCTTTCTTT.

This clonotype was seen a handful of times. The DNA for the CDR3 is TGCAGTGCTAGAGAAGGGCCCGTTGGGGCCAACGTCCTGACTTTC. Protein product: CSAREGPVGANVLTF. The chain has TRBV20-1 and TRBJ2-6, with unresolved D. This CDR3 comprises 15 residues. Deletions cut 0 bases from V and 3 bases from J, with 9 bases between. From germline, CDR1 is DFQATT and CDR2 SNEGSKA (reference sequence).

This clonotype was seen many times. The chain uses TRBV6-6 and TRBJ1-1; 7 positions match TRBD1. The CDR3 is made up of 15 amino acids. CDR1 and CDR2 (germline): MNHNY, SVGAGI (reference sequence). The V segment lost 2 bases and the J segment 2 bases; nucleotides outside the gene matches: 5. CDR3 nucleotides: TGTGCCAGCAGTTACGAGGGGGCACTAAACACTGAAGCTTTCTTT. Protein sequence: CASSYEGALNTEAFF.

This clonotype was observed a single time. The genes are TRBV28 and TRBJ2-1; D might be TRBD1 (6 bases). V was shortened by 3 bases and J by 8 bases, with 8 bases between the two germline ends. The CDR3 runs to 12 residues. Germline CDR1 MDHEN, CDR2 SYDVKM. CDR3 region: CASSLDSHEQFF. CDR3 DNA sequence: TGTGCCAGCAGTTTGGACAGCCATGAGCAGTTCTTC. The whole variable domain, filled in from reference TRBV28 and TRBJ2-1, reads DVKVTQSSRYLVKRTGEKVFLECVQDMDHENMFWYRQDPGLGLRLIYFSYDVKMKEKGDIPEGYSVSREKKERFSLILESASTNQTSMYLCASSLDSHEQFFGPGTRLTVL.

This clonotype was detected a few times. The V and J genes are TRBV7-2 and TRBJ2-1; D remains ambiguous. Germline CDR1 SGHTA, CDR2 FQGNSA. The CDR3 is 16 amino acids. V lost 0 bases and J lost 4, with 13 bases in between. The CDR3 loop reads CASSLAADGDYNEQFF. The CDR3 DNA reads as TGTGCCAGCAGCTTAGCGGCGGATGGAGATTACAATGAGCAGTTCTTC.

This clonotype has a count of ten or more. The rearrangement links TRBV18 to TRBJ2-1; 7 bases match TRBD2. Germline V gives CDR1 KGHSH, CDR2 LQKENI. The CDR3 has 15 residues. V lost 2 bases to trimming and J lost 8 bases; unmatched junction nucleotides: 9. CDR3 DNA: TGTGCCAGCTCACCAACGGCGGGAGCCATAGATGAGCAGTTCTTC. It translates to CASSPTAGAIDEQFF.

This clonotype appeared a single time. The V call is TRBV6-2 or TRBV6-3, the J call TRBJ2-5; 8 nucleotides align to TRBD1. With V trimmed by 7 bases and J by 5 bases, 9 bases remained unmatched. The germline CDR1 and CDR2 sequences are MNHEY and SVGEGT. The CDR3 extends over 14 amino acids. CDR3 region: CASKGQGPLETQYF. For the CDR3, the DNA is TGTGCCAGCAAAGGACAGGGCCCCTTGGAGACCCAGTACTTC.

This clonotype came up many times. This chain connects TRBV12-3 or TRBV12-4 to TRBJ1-5; D is uncertain. V was trimmed by 10 bases and J by 2 bases, leaving 12 bases between them. The CDR3 spans 13 residues. The CDR3 loop is CATRSGGNQPQHF. The DNA of the CDR3 is TGTGCCACCCGGAGCGGGGGCAATCAGCCCCAGCATTTT.

This clonotype showed up just a few times. The gene calls are TRBV4-2 and TRBJ2-2, with 9 bases lining up with TRBD2. The V segment lost 2 bases and the J segment 4 bases; nucleotides outside the gene matches: 8. The V gene's germline CDR1 is LGHNA and CDR2 YNFKEQ. The CDR3 consists of 17 residues. The CDR3 sequence: CASSQRTGGRVTGELFF. The CDR3 bases are TGTGCCAGCAGCCAACGGACCGGCGGGAGGGTCACCGGGGAGCTGTTTTTT.

This clonotype came up many times. This chain links TRBV6-2 or TRBV6-3 with TRBJ1-2; D is unresolved. Germline CDR1 and CDR2: MNHEY and SVGEGT. Between the trimmed V and J ends, which lost 2 bases and 6 bases, there was a span of 10 bases. The CDR3 has 13 residues. CDR3 protein: CASSYNGIDGYTF. CDR3 nucleotide sequence: TGTGCCAGCAGTTACAACGGGATCGATGGCTACACCTTC.

By its share, this clonotype is medium-sized. The V gene is TRBV7-3, the J gene TRBJ2-1, with TRBD2 matching 14 bases. CDR3 size: 18 residues. V dropped 2 bases and J dropped 8; count of bases not matched to a gene: 11. Germline CDR1 SGHTA, CDR2 FQGTGA. The CDR3 loop is CASSLLAHRTSGRYEQFF. Here the CDR3 DNA reads TGTGCCAGCAGCTTACTGGCCCATCGGACTAGCGGGAGGTATGAGCAGTTCTTC.

The chain uses TRBV11-2 and TRBJ2-3; 9 bases are shared with TRBD2. V lost 3 bases and J lost 2; bases outside the gene matches: 3. Germline values: CDR1 SGHAT, CDR2 FQNNGV. This CDR3 contains 15 residues. CDR3: CASSLTSGNTDTQYF. The DNA of the CDR3 is TGTGCCAGCAGCTTGACTAGCGGTAACACAGATACGCAGTATTTT.